This TCR beta chain was obtained from a study of cytotoxic CD8 clonotypes in ibrutinib-treated CLL. Background on the study: Specimens for response were gathered following a median around eleven months of therapy, spanning 6 to 36.

The CDR3 sequence is 17 residues long. The ends lost 2 bases at V and 6 bases at J; junction bases unmatched: 11. The germline V gene has CDR1 MNHNS and CDR2 SASEGT. The study's findings and limits: The clonality rise at ibrutinib response reflected private clonotype expansion.

Assay used: immunoSEQ multiplex PCR; TCRdb lists only in-frame clones, some missing. The table lists roughly 42,000 clones, approximately 67% of them singletons. As concerns this clone: Its antigen is unidentified.

Sequenced here: PBMCs, sampled at disease progression, from a patient treated with ibrutinib. This sequence originates from a human donor with chronic lymphocytic leukemia. This rearrangement joins TRBV6-1 to TRBJ1-5; 9 nucleotides line up with TRBD1. In DNA form, the CDR3 reads TGTGCCAGCAGTGAAAATGGGGGACAGGGTGCAAGTCAGCCCCAGCATTTT. Its protein is CASSENGGQGASQPQHF.